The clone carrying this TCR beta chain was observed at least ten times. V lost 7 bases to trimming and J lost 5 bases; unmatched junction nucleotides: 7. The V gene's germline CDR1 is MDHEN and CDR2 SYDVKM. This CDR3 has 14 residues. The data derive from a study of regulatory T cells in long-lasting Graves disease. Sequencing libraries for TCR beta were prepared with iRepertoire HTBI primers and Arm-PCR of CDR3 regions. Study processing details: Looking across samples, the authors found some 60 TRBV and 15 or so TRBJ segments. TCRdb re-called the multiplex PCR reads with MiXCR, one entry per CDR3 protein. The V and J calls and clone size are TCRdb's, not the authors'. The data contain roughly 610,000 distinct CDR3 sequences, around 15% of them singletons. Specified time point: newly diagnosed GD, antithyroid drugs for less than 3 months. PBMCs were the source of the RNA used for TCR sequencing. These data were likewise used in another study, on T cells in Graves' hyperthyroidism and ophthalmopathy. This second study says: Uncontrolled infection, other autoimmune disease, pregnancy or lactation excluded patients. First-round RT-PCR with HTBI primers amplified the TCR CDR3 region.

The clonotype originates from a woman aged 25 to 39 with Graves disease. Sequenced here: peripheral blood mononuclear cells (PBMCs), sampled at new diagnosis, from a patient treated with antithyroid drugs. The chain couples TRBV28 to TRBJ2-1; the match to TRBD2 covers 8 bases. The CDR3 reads CASITSGSNNEQFF. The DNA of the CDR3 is TGTGCCAGCATAACAAGCGGGAGCAACAATGAGCAGTTCTTC.